These 18 T cell receptor beta chains came from one sample sequenced in a study of cytomegalovirus exposure and HLA in healthy donors. The PCR ran on 60 Vbeta and 13 Jbeta primers. Clones were read by immunoSEQ multiplex PCR, and TCRdb kept only the in-frame ones, dropping some. The repertoire holds around 120,000 clones, 74% seen once, with about 9.9% in the top ten. Sequenced input: PBMCs. The receptors derive from a woman aged 45-65 years in good health and CMV-seropositive.

The gene calls are TRBV19 and TRBJ1-4; D call uncertain. Germline CDR1 is LNHDA and CDR2 is SQIVND (reference sequence). The CDR3 has 13 residues. V lost 5 bases and J lost 7, with 11 bases in between. CDR3 DNA: TGTGCCAGTAGTGAGAGGGTAACTGAAAAACTGTTTTTT. It yields the protein CASSERVTEKLFF.

The chain has TRBV5-5 and TRBJ2-5; 8 bases match TRBD2. This CDR3 has 14 residues. J was trimmed by 5 bases and V by 0 bases; bases with no gene match: 3. The V gene's germline CDR1 is SGHKS and CDR2 YYEKEE (reference sequence). The CDR3 loop reads CASSLVGGVETQYF. The CDR3 DNA sequence: TGTGCCAGCAGCTTGGTCGGGGGGGTGGAGACCCAGTACTTC.

J is TRBJ2-1 and V is TRBV5-1; maybe TRBD2 (6 bases). Germline CDR1 SGHRS, CDR2 YFSETQ. The length of the CDR3 is 14 residues. Trimming removed 1 base from V and 8 bases from J, with 13 bases in between. The CDR3 loop reads CASSLRDGEDEQFF. In DNA form, the CDR3 reads TGCGCCAGCAGCTTGCGGGACGGGGAGGATGAGCAGTTCTTC. The full variable domain, with the rest looked up from reference TRBV5-1 and TRBJ2-1, is KAGVTQTPRYLIKTRGQQVTLSCSPISGHRSVSWYQQTPGQGLQFLFEYFSETQRNKGNFPGRFSGRQFSNSRSEMNVSTLELGDSALYLCASSLRDGEDEQFFGPGTRLTVL.

This clone was seen only a few times. This chain joins TRBV18 and TRBJ2-5, with D hard to call. V shed 6 bases and J shed 5 bases, with 13 bases lying between them. This CDR3 comprises 13 residues. Germline CDR1 is KGHSH and CDR2 is LQKENI. In nucleotides, the CDR3 is TGTGCCAGCTCGTATGAGACATTTGAGACCCAGTACTTC. This gives the protein CASSYETFETQYF.

The V and J genes are TRBV6-5 and TRBJ1-2; D perhaps matches TRBD1 (5 bases). Per germline, CDR1 MNHEY and CDR2 SVGAGI. CDR3 length: 16 amino acids. V dropped 0 bases and J dropped 2 bases, with 13 bases sitting between them. The CDR3: CASSYSGLMGNYGYTF. CDR3 DNA: TGTGCCAGCAGTTACTCGGGACTGATGGGGAACTATGGCTACACCTTC.

Worth noting for this clone: The DNA is omitted, as the CDR3 cannot be located on it reliably, and the CDR3 follows TCRdb's listing. The CDR3 spells CASSQDFGQGIHF. The chain combines TRBV4-3 with TRBJ1-5; TRBD1 reflects the table's D call only, with no check against the DNA. Termini included, the CDR3 measures 13 amino acids. CDR1 is LGHNA and CDR2 is YSLEER in the germline V gene.

This rearrangement joins TRBV30 to TRBJ1-1; the D gene is possibly TRBD1 (6 bases). Germline V CDR1 and CDR2: GTSNPN, SVGIG (reference sequence). With 2 bases removed from V and 11 bases from J, the gap between germline ends came to 18 bases. This CDR3 spans 13 amino acids. Here the CDR3 reads CAWSMGGPGWAFF. CDR3 nucleotide sequence: TGTGCCTGGAGTATGGGGGGGCCTGGATGGGCTTTCTTT.

The chain recombines TRBV2 with TRBJ2-7, with 12 bases lining up with TRBD2. The V and J ends lost 7 bases and 3 bases, in that order; junction bases with no gene match: 10. Germline V gives CDR1 SNHLY, CDR2 FYNNEI. The CDR3 is 16 residues long. CDR3 in DNA: TGTGCCAGCAAAGAGGGACTAGCGGGTACTTACTACGAGCAGTACTTC. Protein product: CASKEGLAGTYYEQYF.

This sequence joins TRBV28 and TRBJ2-2; 11 positions match TRBD2. The CDR3 is made up of 16 amino acids. Unmatched junction bases numbered 6, after V lost 2 bases and J lost 7 bases. Germline loops: CDR1 MDHEN, CDR2 SYDVKM. The CDR3 DNA reads as TGTGCCAGCAGTTTAGTAGCGGGAGGGCCCAGCGGGGAGCTGTTTTTT. Residues: CASSLVAGGPSGELFF.

The chain links TRBV6-1 to TRBJ2-5; TRBD1 matches 11 bases. The germline CDR1 and CDR2 sequences are MNHNS and SASEGT. The CDR3 contains 18 residues. V shed 4 bases, J shed 0 bases, and the junction held 10 bases outside the gene matches. CDR3 bases: TGTGCCAGCAGTGGCGGACAGGGGGCCCTTCAATACCAAGAGACCCAGTACTTC. Its protein product is CASSGGQGALQYQETQYF.

The chain employs TRBV11-3 and TRBJ2-1; 9 bases map to TRBD2. V shed 1 base, J shed 5 bases, and the junction held 3 bases outside the gene matches. The CDR3 covers 15 residues. CDR1 is SGHNT and CDR2 is YENEEA in the germline V gene. This CDR3 reads CASSLGSGRDNEQFF. Written as DNA, the CDR3 is TGTGCCAGCAGCTTAGGTAGCGGGAGAGACAATGAGCAGTTCTTC.

This clone has only a few counts. The chain carries TRBV4-1 and TRBJ2-2, with D perhaps matching TRBD2 (6 bases). The CDR3 spans 18 residues. V lost 0 bases to trimming and J lost 0 bases, with 14 bases between them. Germline assignment: CDR1 MGHRA and CDR2 YSYEKL. The chain's CDR3 is CASSQDGSGITNTGELFF. Here the CDR3 DNA reads TGCGCCAGCAGCCAAGACGGTAGCGGCATAACGAACACCGGGGAGCTGTTTTTT.

The chain is built from TRBV7-2 and TRBJ2-7, with D uncertain. Germline CDR1 SGHTA, CDR2 FQGNSA. This CDR3 spans 14 amino acids. Trimming removed 0 bases at V and 0 bases at J, with 6 bases between. Written as DNA, the CDR3 is TGTGCCAGCAGCTTAGCCGCCAGCTCCTACGAGCAGTACTTC. Translation gives CASSLAASSYEQYF.

The chain carries TRBV28 and TRBJ1-4, with D hard to call. Germline CDR1 MDHEN, CDR2 SYDVKM. The CDR3 sequence is 15 residues long. V was trimmed by 7 bases and J by 0 bases, leaving 12 bases between them. As DNA, the CDR3 is TGTGCCAGCAACTCCCGAGGAGCAACTAATGAAAAACTGTTTTTT. Protein product: CASNSRGATNEKLFF.

This clone was seen a few times. In nucleotides, the CDR3 is TGTGCCTGGAGCGGGGACAGGATGGCTGAAGCTTTCTTT. Its translation: CAWSGDRMAEAFF. The gene calls are TRBV30 and TRBJ1-1; 8 bases are shared with TRBD1. CDR1 and CDR2 from the germline V gene are GTSNPN and SVGIG (reference sequence). The CDR3 sequence is 13 residues long. With 3 bases clipped from V and 6 bases from J, the junction kept 6 bases outside the gene matches.

The V call is TRBV6-1, the J call TRBJ2-5, with D possibly matching TRBD1 (8 bases). The tail of the sequence fits TRBJ2-7 better, so the J call may be wrong. Germline CDR1 and CDR2: MNHNS and SASEGT. The CDR3 has 15 amino acids. CDR3 bases: TGTGCCAGCAGCCCTACAGGGGGGGTTGGCTACGAGCAGTACTTC. This sequence encodes CASSPTGGVGYEQYF.

The chain uses TRBV10-3 and TRBJ2-1; 11 nucleotides align to TRBD2. The length of the CDR3 is 13 residues. Germline V gene lookup returns CDR1 ENHRY and CDR2 SYGVKD. The J segment lost 7 bases and the V segment lost 6 bases, leaving 2 bases of the junction unmatched. CDR3 sequence: CAISRTSGNEQFF. The CDR3 DNA reads as TGTGCCATCAGCCGGACTAGCGGGAATGAGCAGTTCTTC.

This chain links TRBV5-5 with TRBJ2-7; 9 nucleotides agree with TRBD1. Germline values: CDR1 SGHKS, CDR2 YYEKEE (reference sequence). After removal of 3 bases from V and 6 bases from J, the junction contained 13 bases not matched to a gene. The CDR3 has 16 amino acids. CDR3 protein: CASSSSSGTGFREQYF. The CDR3 region has the DNA TGTGCCAGCAGCTCCAGCTCCGGGACAGGGTTCCGCGAGCAGTACTTC.